The sequence of this T cell receptor beta chain was determined in a study of naive and memory T cell subsets. Amplification of ligated cDNA took four PCR rounds with SP2 and nested alpha and beta constant primers. Each CDR3 protein is one row after TCRdb ran MiXCR on the UMI-ligation and nested PCR reads. The table has roughly 36,000 distinct CDR3 sequences, approximately 10% seen once. Study results and limitations: Tuberculin site TCR excess was interpreted as type IV hypersensitivity infiltration.

With V trimmed by 2 bases and J by 6 bases, 8 bases remained unmatched. Germline-derived CDR1 and CDR2 are LNHDA and SQIVND (reference sequence). The CDR3 has 16 amino acids. This clonotype was seen only a few times. The antigen is undetermined. Treatment specified: skin biopsy from PPD injection site in Mantoux-positive individual. TCR cDNA received a 3' ligated oligonucleotide that carried a UMI. Reverse transcription used DNase-treated unsorted total RNA, aiming for 1 to 1000 ng. The source was skin, collected from a tuberculin skin test site. The genes are TRBV19 and TRBJ2-2; TRBD1 agrees at 8 bases. The receptor's source is an adult in good health. The CDR3 coding sequence is TGTGCCAGTAGTATATTTCCAGGGGGCGCCTCCGGGGAGCTGTTTTTT. It is translated as CASSIFPGGASGELFF.